This is a list of T cell receptor beta chains from one sample in a study of control samples from healthy donors and cancer patients. The assay was immunoSEQ multiplex PCR, and TCRdb's table has in-frame clones only and misses some. The table has around 99,000 clones, approximately 90% seen once. Sequenced sample: blood. These receptors came from a human donor in good health. The donor label of this sample is uncertain. Each CDR3 is given with its conserved first and last residue. D genes are given only for firm matches. For some rows the clone size is stated as once, few or many, or as a class when expanded; others skip it.

size,V,J,D,DNA,CDR3
.,TRBV4-2,TRBJ1-2,.,TGTGCCAGCAGCCAAGAGTCCAGCCCTGGCTATGGCTACACCTTC,CASSQESSPGYGYTF
.,TRBV7-2,TRBJ2-7,.,TGTGCCAGCAGCTTGGTAGCGGAGAGCTCCTACGAGCAGTACTTC,CASSLVAESSYEQYF
.,TRBV12-5,TRBJ1-3,.,TGTGCTAGTGGATATCGGGACACCAGAAACACCATATATTTT,CASGYRDTRNTIYF
.,TRBV6-5,TRBJ2-1,TRBD2,TGTGCCAGCAGCCGACTAGCGGGGGGCCCAAATGAGCAGTTCTTC,CASSRLAGGPNEQFF
.,TRBV19,TRBJ2-6,.,TGTGCCAGTAGTCGAGGGGCTGGTGGGGCCAACGTCCTGACTTTC,CASSRGAGGANVLTF
.,TRBV13,TRBJ1-2,.,TGTGCCAGCAGGTCGAACTATGGCTACACCTTC,CASRSNYGYTF
.,TRBV4-1,TRBJ2-1,TRBD2,TGCGCCAGCAGCCAAGATTGGGGTTCCCCCGGGGGGAGTTACAATGAGCAGTTCTTC,CASSQDWGSPGGSYNEQFF
.,TRBV7-9,TRBJ1-2,TRBD1,TGTGCCAGCAGCTCAAACGACAGGGCTGGCTACACCTTC,CASSSNDRAGYTF
once,TRBV28,TRBJ1-2,.,TGTGCCAGCAGTCGTAGGGGGGGTTTAGGCTACACCTTC,CASSRRGGLGYTF
.,TRBV27,TRBJ2-2,.,TGTGCCACCTTAGGGGGGGCGGGCACCGGGGAGCTGTTTTTT,CATLGGAGTGELFF
.,TRBV18,TRBJ2-2,.,TGTGCCAGCTCACTTCAGGGGCCCGGGGAGCTGTTTTTT,CASSLQGPGELFF
.,TRBV9,TRBJ1-2,.,TGTGCCAGCAGCGCCCCTGGTGAGGACTATGGCTACACCTTC,CASSAPGEDYGYTF
.,TRBV5-1,TRBJ1-4,TRBD1,TGCGCCAGCAGCTTGACAGGGGCTGAAAAACTGTTTTTT,CASSLTGAEKLFF
.,TRBV6-6,TRBJ1-1,.,TGTGCCAGCAGAAGGGTGGGTTTGATGAACACTGAAGCTTTCTTT,CASRRVGLMNTEAFF
.,TRBV2,TRBJ1-5,.,TGTGCCAGCAGTGAAACTGTCAGGAGCAATCAGCCCCAGCATTTT,CASSETVRSNQPQHF
.,TRBV20-1,TRBJ2-7,.,TGCAGTGCAAGTGTGGCTTACGAGCAGTACTTC,CSASVAYEQYF
.,TRBV7-8,TRBJ1-5,.,TGTGCCAGCAGCTTAGGGGATCTTAGCAATCAGCCCCAGCATTTT,CASSLGDLSNQPQHF
.,TRBV28,TRBJ1-6,TRBD1,TGTGCCAGCAGTTTGGGTACCGGGACAGGAGGTTCACCCCTCCACTTT,CASSLGTGTGGSPLHF
.,TRBV20-1,TRBJ1-1,TRBD1,TGCAGTGCTAGTAAAAGGGGGCCCATGAACACTGAAGCTTTCTTT,CSASKRGPMNTEAFF
.,TRBV6-9,TRBJ1-5,.,TGTGCCAGCAGTTCACCAGGGGCCCCAAAGAGGGAGATAGGTGGCAATCAGCCCCAGCATTTT,CASSSPGAPKREIGGNQPQHF
once,TRBV7-3,TRBJ1-1,.,TGTGCCAGCAGCCCCGGACGGGGGGGTGAAGCTTTCTTT,CASSPGRGGEAFF
once,TRBV10-3,TRBJ1-2,.,TGTGCCATCAGTGCGGCAGGGAGAAATGGCTACACCTTC,CAISAAGRNGYTF
.,TRBV11-2,TRBJ1-4,.,TGTGCCAGCAGCTTCAAAGATGAAAAACTGTTTTTT,CASSFKDEKLFF
.,TRBV6-5,TRBJ1-1,.,TGTGCCAGCAGACCACAAACAGGGTCTGAAGCTTTCTTT,CASRPQTGSEAFF